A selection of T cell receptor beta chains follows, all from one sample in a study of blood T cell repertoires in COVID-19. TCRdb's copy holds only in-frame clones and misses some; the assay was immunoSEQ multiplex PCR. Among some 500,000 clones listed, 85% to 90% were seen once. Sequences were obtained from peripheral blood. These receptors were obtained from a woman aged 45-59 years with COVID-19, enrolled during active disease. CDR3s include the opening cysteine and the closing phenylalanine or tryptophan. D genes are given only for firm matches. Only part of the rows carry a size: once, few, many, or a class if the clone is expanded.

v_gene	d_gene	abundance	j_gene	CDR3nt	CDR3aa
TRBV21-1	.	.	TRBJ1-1	TGTGCCAGCAGCAAACATTGGCAGGAGAACACTGAAGCTTTCTTT	CASSKHWQENTEAFF
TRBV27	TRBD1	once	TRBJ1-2	TGTGCCAGCAGGGACCCGGGACAGGCCTATGGCTACACCTTC	CASRDPGQAYGYTF
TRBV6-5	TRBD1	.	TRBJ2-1	TGTGCCAGCAGTTTACCGGGACAGGGTGCAAATGAGCAGTTCTTC	CASSLPGQGANEQFF
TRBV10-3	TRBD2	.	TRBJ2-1	TGTGCCATCAGGGGGGGGTCCTACAATGAGCAGTTCTTC	CAIRGGSYNEQFF
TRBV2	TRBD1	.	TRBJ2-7	TGTGCCAGCGGTCTCCGGGACAGGGGCCACGAGCAGTACTTC	CASGLRDRGHEQYF
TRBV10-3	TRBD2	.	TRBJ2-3	TGTGCCATCAGTGCGGCTAGCGGGGGGGGCACAGATACGCAGTATTTT	CAISAASGGGTDTQYF
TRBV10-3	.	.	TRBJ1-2	TGTGCCATCAGTCAAACAGTTTCCGATGGCTACACCTTC	CAISQTVSDGYTF
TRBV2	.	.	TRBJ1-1	TGTGCCAGCAGCTACAGGGTGGAGGTCACTGAAGCTTTCTTT	CASSYRVEVTEAFF
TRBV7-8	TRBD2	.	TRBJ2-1	TGTGCCAGCACCAAACCCGCGGGGGGGGGCGGACCGGATGAGCAGTTCTTC	CASTKPAGGGGPDEQFF
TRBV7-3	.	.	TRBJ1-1	TGTGCCAGCAGCAAACAGGGAGGGACTGAAGCTTTCTTT	CASSKQGGTEAFF
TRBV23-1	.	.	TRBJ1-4	TGCGCCAGCAGTCAATCTACTGGGGGCACTCGGGAAAAACTGTTTTTT	CASSQSTGGTREKLFF
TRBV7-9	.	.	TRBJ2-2	TGTGCCAGCAGCTTGCGAACGAACACCGGGGAGCTGTTTTTT	CASSLRTNTGELFF
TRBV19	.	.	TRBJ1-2	TGTGCCAGTAGAGTCCGTTACGGGGGTGGCTACACCTTC	CASRVRYGGGYTF